Shown below are 21 T cell receptor beta chains from a single sample sequenced in a study of blood T cell repertoires in COVID-19. Some clones are missing from TCRdb's copy, which holds only in-frame ones; the method was immunoSEQ multiplex PCR. The top ten hold about 25% of the sample, which has about 50,000 clones, 70% to 90% seen once. Input material: peripheral blood. These receptor sequences come from a human donor in a cohort sampled during active COVID-19.

The chain couples TRBV28 to TRBJ1-1; a weak D match, TRBD1 (6 bases). The CDR3 spans 13 residues. V gave up 9 bases and J gave up 1 base, with 12 bases separating them. The germline V gene encodes CDR1 MDHEN and CDR2 SYDVKM. The CDR3 is CASTLGQNTEAFF. The CDR3 DNA reads as TGTGCCAGTACCTTGGGACAGAACACTGAAGCTTTCTTT.

This clone was picked up one time. The chain has TRBV5-6 and TRBJ1-6, with D perhaps matching TRBD1 (6 bases). Trimming stripped 1 base from V and 9 bases from J, with 17 bases between. Germline loops: CDR1 SGHDT, CDR2 YYEEEE. The length of the CDR3 is 16 residues. For the CDR3, the DNA is TGTGCCAGCAGCTTGCAGGGGCGCGTCTTCGGTTCACCCCTCCACTTT. Translation: CASSLQGRVFGSPLHF.

Only one count was recorded for this clone. The rearrangement links TRBV29-1 to TRBJ2-1; no reliable D call. This CDR3 has 15 residues. Per germline, CDR1 SQVTM and CDR2 ANQGSEA. V lost 6 bases, J lost 0 bases, and 15 bases lay in between. The CDR3 nucleotides read TGCAGCGTCCCGTCCCCGCCTAGCTCCTACAATGAGCAGTTCTTC. This codes for CSVPSPPSSYNEQFF.

In its sample, this clone was seen once. J is TRBJ1-5 and V is TRBV19; tentatively, D is TRBD1 (6 bases). The CDR3 consists of 16 residues. Germline loops: CDR1 LNHDA, CDR2 SQIVND (reference sequence). V was pared by 2 bases and J by 6 bases, with 17 bases between. In DNA, the CDR3 is TGTGCCAGTAGTATACGCGGTCAGGGCAGGGGTCAGCCCCAGCATTTT. As protein: CASSIRGQGRGQPQHF.

The V gene is TRBV14, the J gene TRBJ1-1; the D is unclear. The ends were cut back, 1 base at V and 6 bases at J, with 12 bases in the middle. This CDR3 comprises 14 residues. From germline, CDR1 is SGHDN and CDR2 FVKESK. CDR3 sequence reads: CASSQVRIGAEAFF. The CDR3 nucleotides read TGTGCCAGCAGCCAAGTTCGGATCGGGGCTGAAGCTTTCTTT. Using reference TRBV14 and TRBJ1-1 for the parts outside the CDR3, the full variable domain is EAGVTQFPSHSVIEKGQTVTLRCDPISGHDNLYWYRRVMGKEIKFLLHFVKESKQDESGMPNNRFLAERTGGTYSTLKVQPAELEDSGVYFCASSQVRIGAEAFFGQGTRLTVV.

The V gene is TRBV4-3, the J gene TRBJ2-3; D remains ambiguous. The CDR3 spans 19 residues. Germline lookup yields CDR1 LGHNA and CDR2 YSLEER. V was trimmed by 0 bases and J by 0 bases, leaving 19 bases between them. The CDR3 sequence is CASSQDAPRAFTSTDTQYF. CDR3 DNA sequence: TGCGCCAGCAGCCAAGATGCCCCCCGAGCGTTTACTAGCACAGATACGCAGTATTTT.

The genes are TRBV9 and TRBJ2-5, with D perhaps TRBD1 (7 bases). The germline CDR1 and CDR2 sequences are SGDLS and YYNGEE. Trimming pared 4 bases from V and 3 bases from J, leaving 19 bases between. The CDR3 is made up of 16 amino acids. The chain's CDR3 is CASSTAEGQMEETQYF. DNA for the CDR3: TGTGCCAGCAGCACAGCGGAGGGACAGATGGAAGAGACCCAGTACTTC.

The rearrangement uses TRBV2 and TRBJ2-6; TRBD1 agrees at 7 bases. The germline V gene has CDR1 SNHLY and CDR2 FYNNEI. This CDR3 is built from 15 residues. V shed 4 bases, J shed 0 bases, and the junction held 0 bases outside the gene matches. CDR3 bases: TGTGCCAGCAGTGGACAGGGCTCTGGGGCCAACGTCCTGACTTTC. It encodes CASSGQGSGANVLTF.

This sequence joins TRBV7-9 and TRBJ2-1; 13 bases are shared with TRBD2. Germline values: CDR1 SEHNR, CDR2 FQNEAQ (reference sequence). The CDR3 length is 15 residues. Trimming at V came to 5 bases and at J to 9 bases, leaving 7 bases not matched to a gene. DNA for the CDR3: TGTGCCAGCAGCCTACTAGCGGGAGGGGTCGGTGAGCAGTTCTTC. Its translation: CASSLLAGGVGEQFF.

This clone was found a few times. The rearrangement links TRBV5-4 to TRBJ1-1, with a possible D match to TRBD1 (6 bases). CDR3 size: 15 residues. Trimming pared 4 bases from V and 1 base from J, leaving 14 bases between. Looked up from germline, CDR1 is SGHNT and CDR2 is YYREEE (reference sequence). The chain's CDR3 is CASSMMTGTNTEAFF. The CDR3, as DNA: TGTGCCAGCAGCATGATGACAGGTACGAACACTGAAGCTTTCTTT.

The rearrangement links TRBV28 to TRBJ1-5; a possible D gene is TRBD1 (6 bases). V lost 6 bases and J 0 bases, leaving 18 bases between the germline ends. The CDR3 has 17 residues. Germline V gene sequence: CDR1 MDHEN, CDR2 SYDVKM. This CDR3 reads CASRRTTGTYSNQPQHF. The CDR3 DNA reads TGTGCCAGCAGGAGAACGACAGGTACCTATAGCAATCAGCCCCAGCATTTT.

The rearrangement links TRBV6-2 or TRBV6-3 to TRBJ2-5; TRBD2 matches 11 bases. The CDR3 has 15 amino acids. Germline V gives CDR1 MNHEY, CDR2 SVGEGT. Trimming cost V 5 bases and J 5 bases; bases outside gene matches: 7. CDR3 sequence (DNA): TGTGCCAGCAGTCTCCTAGCGGGAGGTACCGAGACCCAGTACTTC. This translates into CASSLLAGGTETQYF.

V and J are TRBV7-9 and TRBJ2-5; 9 bases match TRBD2. The trim removed 7 bases at V and 4 bases at J, leaving 13 bases unmatched. The CDR3 runs 16 residues. Per germline, CDR1 SEHNR and CDR2 FQNEAQ (reference sequence). The DNA for the CDR3 is TGTGCCAGCACCCACGACCAGGCGGGGGGGCCAGAGACCCAGTACTTC. Translated, it gives CASTHDQAGGPETQYF.

The chain links TRBV7-9 to TRBJ2-1; 9 nucleotides match TRBD1. CDR3 length: 16 residues. CDR1 is SEHNR, CDR2 FQNEAQ, per germline (reference sequence). V was clipped by 1 base and J by 4 bases; unmatched bases: 5. The CDR3 protein is CASSLGTGATYNEQFF. CDR3 nucleotide sequence: TGTGCCAGCAGCTTAGGGACAGGGGCGACTTACAATGAGCAGTTCTTC.

This clone was observed once. This chain connects TRBV28 to TRBJ2-7; D might be TRBD2 (6 bases). Deletions cut 9 bases from V and 4 bases from J, with 13 bases between. The CDR3 is 12 amino acids. Germline loops: CDR1 MDHEN, CDR2 SYDVKM. The DNA for the CDR3 is TGTGCCAGTGCAGCGGGCGCTTACGAGCAGTACGTC. Its protein is CASAAGAYEQYV.

This clone was detected once. The chain recombines TRBV19 with TRBJ2-1; D gene unclear. Germline V CDR1 and CDR2: LNHDA, SQIVND (reference sequence). V shed 3 bases and J shed 5 bases, with 8 bases lying between them. The CDR3 loop spans 13 amino acids. The CDR3 sequence is CASSMSVNNEQFF. CDR3 DNA: TGTGCCAGTAGTATGTCGGTTAACAATGAGCAGTTCTTC.

This chain uses TRBV11-2 with TRBJ1-3; D is perhaps TRBD1 (5 bases). Germline CDR1 SGHAT, CDR2 FQNNGV. The CDR3 covers 16 residues. Trimming stripped 6 bases from V and 2 bases from J, with 17 bases between. The CDR3 here is CASRRTAGSAGNTIYF. As DNA, the CDR3 is TGTGCCAGCAGAAGAACGGCAGGGTCGGCTGGAAACACCATATATTTT.

As for this clone: At one end the junction does not follow the germline gene, possibly because of a read error. The V call is TRBV7-7, the J call TRBJ1-3; 10 bases are a match to TRBD1. CDR3 length equals 15 residues. CDR1 is SSHAT, CDR2 FNYEAQ, per germline (reference sequence). The CDR3 DNA sequence: TGTGCTAGCAGCCCCGGGACAGGGGACGGAAACACCATATATTTT. This gives the protein CASSPGTGDGNTIYF. Together with reference TRBV7-7 and TRBJ1-3, the CDR3 gives the full variable domain: GAGVSQSPRYKVTKRGQDVTLRCDPISSHATLYWYQQALGQGPEFLTYFNYEAQPDKSGLPSDRFSAERPEGSISTLTIQRTEQRDSAMYRCASSPGTGDGNTIYFGEGSWLTVV.

This clone was observed a few times. Relative to the germline gene, one junction end is altered; a read error may explain this. The chain links TRBV7-7 to TRBJ2-5, with 9 bases that match TRBD1. This CDR3 spans 16 amino acids. Germline loops: CDR1 SSHAT, CDR2 FNYEAQ (reference sequence). The CDR3 DNA reads as TGTGCTAGCAGCTTAAAAGCCCGACAGGGGGGGGAGACCCAGTACTTC. It encodes CASSLKARQGGETQYF.

The chain couples TRBV4-3 to TRBJ2-1; 10 bases line up with TRBD2. V was clipped by 8 bases and J by 3 bases; unmatched bases: 13. The CDR3 sequence is 17 residues long. The germline V gene encodes CDR1 LGHNA and CDR2 YSLEER. CDR3 coding DNA: TGCGCCAGCCCGCAAGGGGGAGCGGGAGGGTGCTACAATGAGCAGTTCTTC. Protein sequence: CASPQGGAGGCYNEQFF.

The rearrangement links TRBV28 to TRBJ2-5; possibly TRBD1 for D (6 bases). Trimming left V 8 bases short and J 2 bases short, with 15 bases between. The CDR3 sequence is 14 residues long. The germline V gene has CDR1 MDHEN and CDR2 SYDVKM. CDR3 sequence reads: CASGTRQAQETQYF. The DNA for the CDR3 is TGTGCCAGCGGGACCCGACAGGCGCAAGAGACCCAGTACTTC.